Given below is one T cell receptor beta chain in context. The cohort comprised adults aged 18 to 89 years residing in 20 to 25 US areas. Cohorts were based on clinical histories the participants reported. The CDR3 sequence is 14 residues long. Per the germline V gene, CDR1 is LGHDT and CDR2 is YNNKEL (reference sequence). With 6 bases clipped from V and 7 bases from J, the junction kept 10 bases outside the gene matches. The entry originates in a study of blood T cell repertoires in COVID-19. Across the study: Samples taken during acute and convalescent COVID-19 were collected in the United States, Italy and Spain.

The assay was immunoSEQ multiplex PCR, and TCRdb's table has in-frame clones only and misses some. The sample yields 200,000 to 250,000 clones, 80% to 90% seen once. The receptor was derived from a man between 18 and 35 years old with acute COVID-19. The sequenced sample consisted of PBMCs or T cells enriched from blood (not recorded which). The chain combines TRBV3-1 (or the pseudogene TRBV3-2) with TRBJ1-2; TRBD1 matches 8 bases. The CDR3 DNA follows: TGTGCCAGCAGTGACAGGGGCGCTAGGGGTGGCTACACCTTC. Translated: CASSDRGARGGYTF.